The rows below give T cell receptor beta chains drawn from one sample of a study of T cells in Graves' hyperthyroidism and ophthalmopathy. TCRdb reprocessed the multiplex PCR reads with MiXCR, giving one entry per CDR3 protein. The sample shows tens of thousands of distinct CDR3 sequences, approximately 53% of them seen only once. The sequenced material came from blood. All receptors derive from a woman aged 60-70 years with Graves' ophthalmopathy. Both conserved end residues are part of each CDR3. A D gene is named only where the DNA matches it firmly. Clone size is stated in some rows and not others, as once, few, many or a class when expanded.

TRBD1	TRBV20-1	TRBJ1-1	many	CSARVVGRGQWNTEAFF	TGCAGTGCTAGAGTAGTTGGTCGGGGACAGTGGAACACTGAAGCTTTCTTT
NA	TRBV12-3/TRBV12-4	TRBJ2-5	NA	CASSPQPGIQYF	TGTGCCAGCAGTCCTCAACCCGGGATCCAGTACTTC
TRBD2	TRBV13	TRBJ2-7	once	CASSFVAGLAGGRAYGQYF	TGTGCCAGCAGCTTCGTAGCGGGACTAGCGGGAGGCCGGGCCTACGGGCAGTACTTC
TRBD1	TRBV29-1	TRBJ1-4	NA	CSCFGTGNEKLFF	TGCAGCTGCTTTGGGACAGGGAATGAAAAACTGTTTTTT
TRBD2	TRBV7-3	TRBJ2-3	once	CASSQGLAGAGTDTQYF	TGTGCCAGCAGCCAAGGACTAGCGGGAGCGGGCACAGATACGCAGTATTTT
NA	TRBV4-3	TRBJ1-2	NA	CASSPISGVGGYIF	TGCGCCAGCAGTCCAATCTCGGGTGTTGGCGGCTACATCTTC
NA	TRBV19	TRBJ1-3	NA	CASSRSLSTHGNTIYF	TGTGCCAGTAGTCGTTCCTTGTCGACGCATGGAAACACCATATATTTT
NA	TRBV11-2	TRBJ2-3	many	CASRLMGEKQYF	TGTGCCAGCAGATTAATGGGGGAGAAGCAGTATTTT
NA	TRBV20-1	TRBJ2-7	NA	CSTQGGRVSSYEQYF	TGCAGTACACAGGGGGGGAGGGTCAGCTCCTACGAGCAGTACTTC
NA	TRBV11-2	TRBJ1-4	NA	CASSLTMAGEANEKLFF	TGTGCCAGCAGCTTAACTATGGCAGGTGAAGCTAATGAAAAACTGTTTTTT
NA	TRBV6-1	TRBJ2-6	NA	CASSEGGTSGANVLTF	TGTGCCAGCAGTGAAGGGGGCACTAGCGGGGCCAACGTCCTGACTTTC
NA	TRBV7-2	TRBJ1-2	medium-sized	CASLTVYGYTF	TGTGCCAGTCTGACAGTCTATGGCTACACCTTC
TRBD2	TRBV6-5	TRBJ2-7	once	CASGYSGNTESYEQYF	TGTGCCAGCGGTTATAGCGGGAACACTGAATCATACGAGCAGTACTTC
NA	TRBV6-4	TRBJ2-2	once	CASSSENTWELFF	TGTGCCAGCAGTTCAGAAAACACCTGGGAGCTTTTTTTT
TRBD2	TRBV11-2	TRBJ2-5	many	CASSLGTSGRETQYF	TGTGCCAGCAGCTTAGGGACTAGCGGGAGAGAGACCCAGTACTTC
NA	TRBV24-1	TRBJ2-1	NA	CATSDLDRFYNEQFF	TGTGCCACCAGTGATCTTGACAGATTTTACAATGAGCAGTTCTTC
NA	TRBV28	TRBJ1-5	many	CASRPGDLGQPQHF	TGTGCCAGCAGACCAGGGGATTTAGGTCAGCCCCAGCATTTT
NA	TRBV6-1	TRBJ2-7	NA	CASTQGLEQYF	TGTGCCAGCACCCAGGGCCTTGAGCAGTACTTC
TRBD2	TRBV2	TRBJ2-1	NA	CASSLKVAGDREKFF	TGTGCCAGCAGCCTAAAGGTGGCGGGGGATCGTGAAAAGTTCTTC
NA	TRBV29-1	TRBJ2-1	NA	CSVGYNEQFF	TGCAGCGTTGGGTACAATGAGCAGTTCTTC
TRBD1	TRBV12-3/TRBV12-4	TRBJ2-7	NA	CASSVTGTGSFYEQYF	TGTGCCAGCAGTGTGACCGGGACAGGGTCTTTCTACGAGCAGTACTTC
NA	TRBV20-1	TRBJ2-5	NA	CSAGEGQDQETQYF	TGCAGTGCTGGGGAGGGACAGGACCAAGAGACCCAGTACTTC
NA	TRBV7-8	TRBJ2-3	many	CASSLHSDTQYF	TGTGCCAGCAGCCTCCACTCAGATACGCAGTATTTT
TRBD1	TRBV10-3	TRBJ1-1	many	CAISGAGGRTEAFF	TGTGCCATCAGTGGAGCAGGGGGCCGGACTGAAGCTTTCTTT
TRBD1	TRBV7-9	TRBJ2-3	many	CASSLGQGDTDTQYF	TGTGCCAGCAGCTTGGGACAGGGAGACACAGATACGCAGTATTTT
NA	TRBV6-4	TRBJ1-1	many	CASSDSADMNTEAFF	TGTGCCAGCAGTGACTCCGCAGACATGAACACTGAAGCTTTCTTT
NA	TRBV27	TRBJ2-2	many	CASSLQGYTGELFF	TGTGCCAGCAGTCTACAGGGTTACACCGGGGAGCTGTTTTTT